Below are 30 T cell receptor beta chains sequenced from a single sample in a study of cytomegalovirus exposure and HLA in healthy donors. Repertoires were generated with immunoSEQ multiplex PCR, while TCRdb's copy carries only in-frame clones and drops some. The top ten hold approximately 1% of the sample, which has some 270,000 clones, about 86% seen once. Source material: PBMCs. The receptors were gathered from a woman between 18 and 30 years old in good health and CMV-seronegative.

There are a few counts of this clone. The genes are TRBV2 and TRBJ1-2, with a tentative D call TRBD1 (6 bases). Trimming cost V 8 bases and J 5 bases, with 15 bases left between them. CDR1 and CDR2 (germline): SNHLY, FYNNEI. CDR3 length: 13 residues. CDR3 in amino acids: CASSWGPEYGYTF. The CDR3 DNA follows: TGTGCCAGCTCCTGGGGGCCAGAGTATGGCTACACCTTC.

The chain links TRBV2 to TRBJ2-1; TRBD2 matches at 12 bases. V shed 6 bases and J 5 bases; nucleotides not matched to a gene: 5. Germline V gene sequence: CDR1 SNHLY, CDR2 FYNNEI. This CDR3 is 15 amino acids long. CDR3 nucleotide sequence: TGTGCCAGCAGGCGGGGACTAGCGGGCCACAATGAGCAGTTCTTC. Protein product: CASRRGLAGHNEQFF.

The rearrangement joins TRBV2 to TRBJ2-3; 8 bases are a match to TRBD2. The germline V gene encodes CDR1 SNHLY and CDR2 FYNNEI. The CDR3 is made up of 13 amino acids. After removal of 10 bases from V and 3 bases from J, the junction contained 6 bases not matched to a gene. This CDR3 is CAKREGKTDTQYF. The CDR3 DNA reads as TGTGCCAAACGGGAGGGAAAAACAGATACGCAGTATTTT.

The chain has TRBV6-5 and TRBJ2-3, with a weak D call TRBD2 (5 bases). From germline, CDR1 is MNHEY and CDR2 SVGAGI. The V end lost 0 bases, the J end lost 2 bases, and 6 bases lay between the germline ends. The CDR3 spans 14 residues. CDR3 in DNA: TGTGCCAGCAGTTACTCAGCGGACACAGATACGCAGTATTTT. This gives the protein CASSYSADTDTQYF.

This clone was recorded once. The chain has TRBV5-6 and TRBJ1-2; no clear D gene. The CDR3 runs to 15 residues. V shed 2 bases and J shed 5 bases, with 16 bases lying between them. Germline V gene data show CDR1 as SGHDT and CDR2 as YYEEEE. CDR3 DNA: TGTGCCAGCAGCTTAGGAGCGGGAGTGGGATATGGCTACACCTTC. Translating it yields CASSLGAGVGYGYTF. The variable domain in full, completed from reference TRBV5-6 and TRBJ1-2, reads DAGVTQSPTHLIKTRGQQVTLRCSPKSGHDTVSWYQQALGQGPQFIFQYYEEEERQRGNFPDRFSGHQFPNYSSELNVNALLLGDSALYLCASSLGAGVGYGYTFGSGTRLTVV.

A single count supports this clone. The genes are TRBV6-1 and TRBJ2-3; tentative D call: TRBD1 (6 bases). CDR3 size: 14 residues. Trimming took off 5 bases at V and 2 bases at J, with 11 bases between the two ends. In germline, CDR1 is MNHNS, CDR2 SASEGT. This chain's CDR3 is CASSRTDPTDTQYF. The CDR3, as DNA: TGTGCCAGCAGTCGGACAGACCCCACAGATACGCAGTATTTT.

The chain joins TRBV4-1 to TRBJ2-7; TRBD1 is a possible D gene (5 bases). Trimming pared 6 bases from V and 0 bases from J, leaving 6 bases between. From germline, CDR1 is MGHRA and CDR2 YSYEKL. The CDR3 runs to 12 residues. CDR3: CASRGVSYEQYF. The CDR3 nucleotides read TGCGCCAGCAGAGGGGTCTCCTACGAGCAGTACTTC.

This clone has just one count. The chain combines TRBV9 with TRBJ2-7; 9 nucleotides line up with TRBD2. The CDR3 is made up of 18 amino acids. Losses at the gene ends were 0 bases for V and 3 bases for J; bases not matched to a gene: 13. The germline V gene has CDR1 SGDLS and CDR2 YYNGEE. Here the CDR3 DNA reads TGTGCCAGCAGCGTAGGCGTGCTAGCGGGGTTAAATGGCTACGAGCAGTACTTC. Translating it yields CASSVGVLAGLNGYEQYF. The full variable domain, with the rest looked up from reference TRBV9 and TRBJ2-7, is DSGVTQTPKHLITATGQRVTLRCSPRSGDLSVYWYQQSLDQGLQFLIQYYNGEERAKGNILERFSAQQFPDLHSELNLSSLELGDSALYFCASSVGVLAGLNGYEQYFGPGTRLTVT.

This rearrangement joins TRBV6-5 to TRBJ1-1, with 10 bases fitting TRBD1. The germline V gene has CDR1 MNHEY and CDR2 SVGAGI. Unmatched junction bases numbered 10, after V lost 10 bases and J lost 5 bases. The CDR3 spans 14 residues. The CDR3 coding sequence is TGTGCCACCGGGACAGGGGACCGAGGAACTGAAGCTTTCTTT. It encodes CATGTGDRGTEAFF.

The chain joins TRBV9 to TRBJ2-1; 7 nucleotides match TRBD1. Losses at the gene ends were 4 bases for V and 4 bases for J; bases not matched to a gene: 8. This CDR3 contains 15 residues. Germline CDR1 and CDR2: SGDLS and YYNGEE. The CDR3 region has the DNA TGTGCCAGCAGCCCCCGACAGGGAGAGTACAATGAGCAGTTCTTC. Translation gives CASSPRQGEYNEQFF.

This chain joins TRBV12-5 and TRBJ1-2; tentative D call: TRBD1 (5 bases). Germline V gene sequence: CDR1 LGHNT, CDR2 FRNRAP. Trimming left V 7 bases short and J 8 bases short, with 11 bases between. This CDR3 region has 11 residues. The CDR3 DNA reads as TGTGCTAGTGCCACTCCAGGGGGCTACACCTTC. It is translated as CASATPGGYTF. The full variable domain, completed using reference TRBV12-5 and TRBJ1-2, is DARVTQTPRHKVTEMGQEVTMRCQPILGHNTVFWYRQTMMQGLELLAYFRNRAPLDDSGMPKDRFSAEMPDATLATLKIQPSEPRDSAVYFCASATPGGYTFGSGTRLTVV.

The chain carries TRBV5-6 and TRBJ2-5, with 8 bases that match TRBD1. The CDR3 consists of 15 residues. Losses at the gene ends were 4 bases for V and 4 bases for J; bases not matched to a gene: 9. Germline V gene lookup returns CDR1 SGHDT and CDR2 YYEEEE. In nucleotides, the CDR3 is TGTGCCAGCAGCCCCAGGGGGCAGGGGGGAGAGACCCAGTACTTC. It translates to CASSPRGQGGETQYF. The variable domain in full, completed from reference TRBV5-6 and TRBJ2-5, reads DAGVTQSPTHLIKTRGQQVTLRCSPKSGHDTVSWYQQALGQGPQFIFQYYEEEERQRGNFPDRFSGHQFPNYSSELNVNALLLGDSALYLCASSPRGQGGETQYFGPGTRLLVL.

CDR3 sequence reads: CASATGTSGRWSSGELFF. Written as DNA, the CDR3 is TGCGCCAGCGCCACCGGGACTAGCGGGAGATGGTCTTCCGGGGAGCTGTTTTTT. The V call is TRBV5-1, the J call TRBJ2-2, with TRBD2 identical over 14 bases. Trimming removed 7 bases from V and 6 bases from J; junction bases left unmatched: 14. CDR3 size: 18 residues. Germline assignment: CDR1 SGHRS and CDR2 YFSETQ. Full variable domain (missing parts from reference TRBV5-1 and TRBJ2-2): KAGVTQTPRYLIKTRGQQVTLSCSPISGHRSVSWYQQTPGQGLQFLFEYFSETQRNKGNFPGRFSGRQFSNSRSEMNVSTLELGDSALYLCASATGTSGRWSSGELFFGEGSRLTVL.

The rearrangement uses TRBV5-4 and TRBJ2-2, with TRBD2 identical over 9 bases. Germline CDR1 and CDR2: SGHNT and YYREEE (reference sequence). The V segment lost 1 base and the J segment 0 bases; nucleotides outside the gene matches: 4. This CDR3 is built from 17 residues. CDR3: CASSLLSSGTNTGELFF. The CDR3 bases are TGTGCCAGCAGCTTGTTGTCTAGCGGGACGAACACCGGGGAGCTGTTTTTT.

This clone was seen a handful of times. The CDR3: CASSLAGHLNTGELFF. The CDR3 DNA is TGTGCCAGCAGCTTAGCGGGACACCTTAACACCGGGGAGCTGTTTTTT. The chain recombines TRBV7-8 with TRBJ2-2; possible D gene TRBD1, 6 bases. V lost 0 bases, J lost 2 bases, and 10 bases lay in between. The germline V gene has CDR1 SGHVS and CDR2 FQNEAQ. CDR3 length equals 16 residues.

CDR3 protein: CASSRRDRAYEQYF. CDR3 coding DNA: TGTGCCAGCAGCCGACGGGACAGAGCCTACGAGCAGTACTTC. V and J are TRBV7-9 and TRBJ2-7; the match to TRBD1 covers 7 bases. V lost 5 bases, J lost 2 bases, and 6 bases stayed unmatched. The CDR3 covers 14 residues. The germline V gene has CDR1 SEHNR and CDR2 FQNEAQ (reference sequence).

This clone was observed a few times. The rearrangement joins TRBV5-1 to TRBJ1-2, with a possible D match to TRBD1 (6 bases). CDR3 length equals 15 residues. The germline V gene encodes CDR1 SGHRS and CDR2 YFSETQ. V lost 0 bases to trimming and J lost 2 bases, with 11 bases between them. CDR3 in amino acids: CASSLVAQGNYGYTF. CDR3 in DNA: TGCGCCAGCAGCTTGGTCGCCCAGGGGAACTATGGCTACACCTTC.

The chain is built from TRBV6-5 and TRBJ2-7; no reliable D call. This CDR3 comprises 13 residues. V gave up 0 bases and J gave up 4 bases, with 7 bases separating them. Germline lookup yields CDR1 MNHEY and CDR2 SVGAGI. The CDR3 bases are TGTGCCAGCAGTTACTCGCTAGATTACGAGCAGTACTTC. Translated, it gives CASSYSLDYEQYF.

The rearrangement uses TRBV27 and TRBJ2-2; D is perhaps TRBD2 (8 bases). The CDR3 is made up of 16 amino acids. Trimming shortened V by 2 bases and J by 6 bases, and 16 bases separated the two germline ends. Germline V gene data show CDR1 as MNHEY and CDR2 as SMNVEV (reference sequence). This CDR3 reads CASSLIGTRGPGELFF. Here the CDR3 DNA reads TGTGCCAGCAGTTTAATCGGGACTAGGGGGCCCGGGGAGCTGTTTTTT.

CDR3 coding DNA: TGTGCCATCAGTGCGGGGCCGGGACAGACTAATCAGCCCCAGCATTTT. Its translation is CAISAGPGQTNQPQHF. The V gene is TRBV10-3, the J gene TRBJ1-5; 7 bases line up with TRBD1. The V segment lost 4 bases and the J segment 4 bases; nucleotides outside the gene matches: 10. The CDR3 has 16 residues. Germline assignment: CDR1 ENHRY and CDR2 SYGVKD.

The chain employs TRBV4-3 and TRBJ2-5; D not resolved. The CDR3 spans 17 residues. Trimming took off 1 base at V and 2 bases at J, with 17 bases between the two ends. Germline V lookup: CDR1 LGHNA, CDR2 YSLEER. The CDR3 region is CASSQGSAVSEQETQYF. Written as DNA, the CDR3 is TGCGCCAGCAGCCAAGGGTCGGCGGTCAGCGAACAAGAGACCCAGTACTTC.

This clone has a handful of counts. The chain is built from TRBV2 and TRBJ2-2; maybe TRBD1 (6 bases). CDR1 is SNHLY, CDR2 FYNNEI, per germline. With 10 bases removed from V and 0 bases from J, the gap between germline ends came to 15 bases. This CDR3 contains 15 residues. Here the CDR3 reads CATSGTSANTGELFF. CDR3 nucleotide sequence: TGTGCCACCTCCGGGACAAGTGCGAACACCGGGGAGCTGTTTTTT.

The rearrangement joins TRBV5-1 to TRBJ1-4; 9 bases fit TRBD1. Germline V gene lookup returns CDR1 SGHRS and CDR2 YFSETQ. The CDR3 is 18 amino acids. V dropped 0 bases and J dropped 4; count of bases not matched to a gene: 10. CDR3 sequence (DNA): TGCGCCAGCAGCTTGGGAACCGGGACAGGGCCGATTAATGAAAAACTGTTTTTT. This codes for CASSLGTGTGPINEKLFF.

V gene TRBV7-2 combines with J gene TRBJ1-4, with a weak D call TRBD1 (5 bases). Germline-derived CDR1 and CDR2 are SGHTA and FQGNSA. This CDR3 is 15 amino acids long. V lost 1 base, J lost 12 bases, and 18 bases lay in between. CDR3 bases: TGTGCCAGCAGCTTAGAAGTTTGGGGGGTGAACGAACTGTTTTTT. Translation: CASSLEVWGVNELFF. The full variable domain, rest sourced from reference TRBV7-2 and TRBJ1-4, is GAGVSQSPSNKVTEKGKDVELRCDPISGHTALYWYRQSLGQGLEFLIYFQGNSAPDKSGLPSDRFSAERTGGSVSTLTIQRTQQEDSAVYLCASSLEVWGVNELFFGSGTQLSVL.

V and J are TRBV27 and TRBJ2-7; 10 bases match TRBD2. This CDR3 is 16 amino acids long. Trimming at V came to 0 bases and at J to 7 bases, leaving 9 bases not matched to a gene. CDR1 and CDR2 from the germline V gene are MNHEY and SMNVEV (reference sequence). In nucleotides, the CDR3 is TGTGCCAGCAGTTTATCAATGCTAGCGGGAGAGATAGAGCAGTACTTC. Translated, it gives CASSLSMLAGEIEQYF.

The chain's CDR3 is CASSENREWELFF. Written as DNA, the CDR3 is TGTGCCAGCAGTGAAAACCGGGAGTGGGAGCTGTTTTTT. This chain joins TRBV2 and TRBJ2-2, with a possible D match to TRBD2 (6 bases). Deletions cut 2 bases from V and 9 bases from J, with 10 bases between. The CDR3 totals 13 residues. Germline assignment: CDR1 SNHLY and CDR2 FYNNEI.

V and J are TRBV9 and TRBJ1-2; D perhaps matches TRBD1 (5 bases). Germline loops: CDR1 SGDLS, CDR2 YYNGEE. The V gene lost 0 bases and the J gene lost 4 bases, with 13 bases spanning the gap. CDR3 size: 15 residues. CDR3 in DNA: TGTGCCAGCAGCGTAGCCCGGAGGGGAGGCTATGGCTACACCTTC. It encodes CASSVARRGGYGYTF. Filled out from reference TRBV9 and TRBJ1-2, the complete variable domain reads DSGVTQTPKHLITATGQRVTLRCSPRSGDLSVYWYQQSLDQGLQFLIQYYNGEERAKGNILERFSAQQFPDLHSELNLSSLELGDSALYFCASSVARRGGYGYTFGSGTRLTVV.

The chain has TRBV29-1 and TRBJ1-1; possibly TRBD1 for D (6 bases). CDR3 size: 14 residues. V shed 4 bases and J shed 4 bases, with 16 bases lying between them. Germline V CDR1 and CDR2: SQVTM, ANQGSEA. The CDR3: CSVGGTNRGTEAFF. CDR3 bases: TGCAGCGTTGGGGGGACAAACCGGGGCACTGAAGCTTTCTTT.

V gene TRBV10-3 combines with J gene TRBJ2-1; TRBD2 aligns across 7 bases. CDR1 ENHRY and CDR2 SYGVKD come from the germline V gene. The CDR3 has 13 amino acids. V shed 4 bases and J 5 bases; nucleotides not matched to a gene: 2. The CDR3 coding sequence is TGTGCCATCAGTGCCGCGGGGGACAATGAGCAGTTCTTC. As protein: CAISAAGDNEQFF.

This sequence joins TRBV2 and TRBJ2-5; perhaps TRBD2 as D (6 bases). Germline V gene sequence: CDR1 SNHLY, CDR2 FYNNEI. The CDR3 contains 13 residues. The V and J ends lost 10 bases and 2 bases respectively, with 14 bases between them. The CDR3 protein is CANPYGGQETQYF. The CDR3 DNA reads TGTGCCAACCCATATGGAGGGCAAGAGACCCAGTACTTC.